The rows below give T cell receptor beta chains drawn from one sample of a study of blood T cells in healthy people across ages. TCRdb processed the 5' RACE reads anew with MiXCR; each CDR3 protein has one entry. The sample has 870,000 or so distinct CDR3 sequences, around 28% seen once. The sequenced material came from blood. Source of these receptors: a woman of 80 years or more in good health. Both conserved end residues are part of each CDR3. The D gene is left open where the match is weak. The listing skips clone size in some rows; elsewhere it reads once, few, many or a size class.

J gene,CDR3 length,clone size,V gene,D gene,CDR3 DNA,CDR3 protein
TRBJ1-1,14,-,TRBV7-9,-,TGTGCCAGCAGCTTAGAGGGAAGCGGCACTGAAGCTTTCTTT,CASSLEGSGTEAFF
TRBJ2-2,15,-,TRBV20-1,-,TGCAGTACTAGGGAGGACAGCCCGAACACCGGGGAGCTGTTTTTT,CSTREDSPNTGELFF
TRBJ2-1,16,-,TRBV25-1,-,TGTGCCAGCAGTGAACCTCGGGGACGAGCAAACAATGAGCAGTTCTTC,CASSEPRGRANNEQFF
TRBJ1-1,16,-,TRBV6-2/TRBV6-3,TRBD1,TGTGCCAGCAGTCCCGGGACAGGGAGGTTGATCACTGAAGCTTTCTTT,CASSPGTGRLITEAFF
TRBJ2-1,16,once,TRBV7-9,-,TGTGCCAGCAGCTTAGCTCAGACGGGTCCCTACAATGAGCAGTTCTTC,CASSLAQTGPYNEQFF
TRBJ2-5,13,many,TRBV2,-,TGTGCCAGCAGAGACGGGCCCCAAGAGACCCAGTACTTC,CASRDGPQETQYF
TRBJ1-1,14,-,TRBV6-2/TRBV6-3,TRBD1,TGTGCCAGCAGTTACCTCACAGGGGGCATTGAAGCTTTCTTT,CASSYLTGGIEAFF
TRBJ2-1,16,-,TRBV7-6,TRBD2,TGTGCCAGCAGCTTCGGACTAGCGGGGGTTAAGGATGAGCAGGTCTTC,CASSFGLAGVKDEQVF
TRBJ2-7,12,many,TRBV20-1,-,TGCAGTGCTAGCACGACAAGGAAGGAGCAGTACTTC,CSASTTRKEQYF
TRBJ1-5,13,few,TRBV2,-,TGTGCCAGCAGGGGGTGGCCTCATCAGCCCCAGCATTTT,CASRGWPHQPQHF